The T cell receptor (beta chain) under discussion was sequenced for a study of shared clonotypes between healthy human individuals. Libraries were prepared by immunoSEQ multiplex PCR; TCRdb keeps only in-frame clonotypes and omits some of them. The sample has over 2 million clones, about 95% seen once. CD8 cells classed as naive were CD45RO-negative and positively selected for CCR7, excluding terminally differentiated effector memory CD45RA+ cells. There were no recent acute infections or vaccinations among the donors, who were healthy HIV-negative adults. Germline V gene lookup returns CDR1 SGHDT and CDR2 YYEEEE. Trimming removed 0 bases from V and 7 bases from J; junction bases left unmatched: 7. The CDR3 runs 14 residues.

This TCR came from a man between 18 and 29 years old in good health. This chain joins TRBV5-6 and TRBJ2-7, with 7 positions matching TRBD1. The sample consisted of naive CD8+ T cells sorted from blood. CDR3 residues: CASSLDRGMGEQYF. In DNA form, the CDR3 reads TGTGCCAGCAGCTTGGACAGGGGAATGGGGGAGCAGTACTTC.